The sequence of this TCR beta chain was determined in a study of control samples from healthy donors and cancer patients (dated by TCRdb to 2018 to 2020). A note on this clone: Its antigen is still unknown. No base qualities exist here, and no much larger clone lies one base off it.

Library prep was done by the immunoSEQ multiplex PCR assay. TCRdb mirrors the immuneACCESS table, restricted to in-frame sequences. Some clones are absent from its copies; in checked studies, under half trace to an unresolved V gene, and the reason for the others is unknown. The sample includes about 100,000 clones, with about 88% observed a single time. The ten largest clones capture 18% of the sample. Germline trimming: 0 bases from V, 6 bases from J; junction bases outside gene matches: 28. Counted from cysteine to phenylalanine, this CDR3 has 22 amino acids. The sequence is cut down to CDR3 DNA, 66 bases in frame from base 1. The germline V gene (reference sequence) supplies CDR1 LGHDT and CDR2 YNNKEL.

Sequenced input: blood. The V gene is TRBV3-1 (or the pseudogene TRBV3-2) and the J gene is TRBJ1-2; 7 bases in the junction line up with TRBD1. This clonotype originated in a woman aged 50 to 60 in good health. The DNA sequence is TGTGCCAGCAGCCAAGATATCACTGGGACAGCCCGAGGGTCAAGCAGCCCCCATGGCTACACCTTC. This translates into CASSQDITGTARGSSSPHGYTF.